These 7 T cell receptor beta chains came from one sample sequenced in a study of blood T cells in healthy people across ages. A J-beta primer mix and a sample-barcoded 5' primer were used in a second PCR of roughly 6 to 11 cycles. TCRdb re-analysed the 5' RACE reads in MiXCR, keeping a single row per CDR3 protein. The sample carries about 1.8 million distinct CDR3 sequences, roughly 52% recorded once. The sequencing input was blood. These receptors originate from a woman in her forties in good health.

V is TRBV7-2 and J is TRBJ1-5; TRBD1 is a possible D gene (6 bases). Trimming shortened V by 0 bases and J by 2 bases, and 11 bases separated the two germline ends. Per the germline V gene, CDR1 is SGHTA and CDR2 is FQGNSA. This CDR3 region has 16 residues. The CDR3 region is CASSLAGTYGNQPQHF. Here the CDR3 DNA reads TGTGCCAGCAGCTTAGCAGGGACATATGGCAATCAGCCCCAGCATTTT.

This clonotype was counted only a few times. J is TRBJ2-1 and V is TRBV13, with a tentative D call TRBD2 (5 bases). This CDR3 has 15 residues. Per the germline V gene, CDR1 is PRHDT and CDR2 is FYEKMQ (reference sequence). V was shortened by 0 bases and J by 7 bases, with 13 bases between the two germline ends. The CDR3 sequence is CASSLGLTGWNEQFF. CDR3 nucleotide sequence: TGTGCCAGCAGCTTAGGCCTAACGGGATGGAATGAGCAGTTCTTC.

The rearrangement links TRBV7-2 to TRBJ2-3, with D maybe TRBD2 (7 bases). This CDR3 has 14 residues. Germline CDR1 is SGHTA and CDR2 is FQGNSA. V was pared by 8 bases and J by 6 bases, with 18 bases between. The DNA of the CDR3 is TGTGCCAGCGTAACGGGGGGCCAGCGGGATACGCAGTATTTT. Its protein product is CASVTGGQRDTQYF.

J is TRBJ2-4 and V is TRBV4-3, with 12 bases aligning to TRBD2. Trimming at V came to 6 bases and at J to 0 bases, leaving 12 bases not matched to a gene. From germline, CDR1 is LGHNA and CDR2 YSLEER. The length of the CDR3 is 19 residues. The chain's CDR3 is CASSRGPGLAGLAKNIQYF. The CDR3 nucleotides read TGCGCCAGCAGTCGCGGCCCCGGACTAGCGGGGCTAGCCAAAAACATTCAGTACTTC.

CDR3 nucleotides: TGTGCCACACGACGCGCGAGCTCCTACGAGCAGTACTTC. Its protein is CATRRASSYEQYF. The chain couples TRBV6-2 or TRBV6-3 to TRBJ2-7; no reliable D call. The germline CDR1 and CDR2 sequences are MNHEY and SVGEGT. V dropped 10 bases and J dropped 0 bases, with 13 bases sitting between them. CDR3 length: 13 residues.

This clonotype was counted between two and nine times. The J gene is TRBJ2-5, the V gene TRBV5-1; no definite D call. The germline gives CDR1 SGHRS, CDR2 YFSETQ. Trimming removed 0 bases at V and 1 base at J, with 7 bases between. The CDR3 has 14 amino acids. The CDR3 region is CASSLAPVQETQYF. The CDR3 region has the DNA TGCGCCAGCAGCTTGGCCCCAGTCCAAGAGACCCAGTACTTC.

Only a few counts were recorded for this clonotype. This chain connects TRBV21-1 to TRBJ1-2; no DNA check was done on the table's D call, TRBD1. TRBV21-1 has pseudogene status. The CDR3 has 13 residues. The CDR3 region is CASFYQGGYGYTF. CDR3 nucleotides: TGTGCCAGCTTCTATCAGGGCGGCTATGGCTACACCTTC.